This TCR beta chain was retrieved from a study of shared clonotypes between healthy human individuals (dated by TCRdb to the early 2020s). At the level of the whole study: The cohort included three men and a couple of women between 18 and 49 years of age. For each donor, three plates each were used for CD4 naive and CD4 memory, two plates were used for CD8 naive, and one plate was used for CD8 memory. The study deeply sequenced blood TCR repertoires of about five healthy adults to estimate repertoire size and the extent of clonotype sharing between individuals. To increase sequencing depth and limit assay-specific biases, different laboratories used diverse techniques to prepare libraries and sequence TCR repertoires. Leukapheresis yielded between about 0.8 and 9.5 billion PBMCs per donor.

The CDR3 measures 13 amino acids from cysteine to phenylalanine. The CDR3 DNA has 39 bases and is translated from base 1. The germline V gene (reference sequence) specifies SEHNR as CDR1 and FQNEAQ as CDR2. V is pared back by 7 bases and J by 3 bases, with 12 bases lying between the germline termini. CD8 naive samples consisted of CD45RO-negative cells that were positively selected for CCR7, yielding a CD45RA+CCR7+ population without TemRA cells. Donors were healthy HIV-negative adults with no recently reported acute infections or vaccinations. Every donor was a Caucasian adult residing in Nashville, Tennessee, USA. Blood was obtained by leukapheresis, after which PBMCs were separated by Ficoll-Histopaque density gradient centrifugation and cryopreserved in liquid nitrogen vapor phase. Purity and quantity of every magnetically sorted T cell population were checked by analytical flow cytometry. Each sorted fraction had its genomic DNA isolated and then quantified by UV absorbance on a Nanodrop 2000c.

The paper's findings and limits, for the study overall: Incomplete sequencing was indicated by rarefaction of sorted-subset datasets, despite the large sequencing depth. Based on pairwise subsampling, the degree of clonotype sharing among donors was expected to be affected by sequencing depth. The small number of donors limited the genetic and exposure-history diversity represented. Sampling was restricted to blood, and TCR repertoires in tissues likely differ from the TCR repertoires found in blood. Sharing across a few donors was observed for about 5% of naive CD4, over 3% of naive CD8, 2% to 2.5% of memory CD4, and around 0.42% of memory CD8 clonotypes. Naive subsets generally had larger estimated clonotype richness than memory subsets. Clonotypes shared by all four sorted-subset donors showed higher generation probabilities than non-shared clonotypes.

TCR CDR3 regions were amplified from genomic DNA by multiplex PCR using the deep immunoSEQ assay. For each cell subset, the extracted genomic DNA was distributed evenly across all wells of several immunoSEQ 96-well plates, and each plate served as one replicate. Each replicate PCR for sorted subsets received roughly 200 ng genomic DNA, equal to about 29,000 T cell genomes. Purified libraries were measured with a Qubit 3.0 fluorometer, size-checked on a Bioanalyzer 2100, and measured again with the KAPA Library Quantification kit. Every immunoSEQ 96-well plate was sequenced on a separate single-read 150-cycle Illumina NextSeq 550 flow cell. The authors' analysis ran thus. Because the immunoSEQ output included only junctional sequences and no quality scores, the filtering could not be the same as the filtering used for full-length reads. To assign V/J genes and CDR3, sequences were annotated against IMGT germline references using PyIR, a Python wrapper for IgBLAST v1.9. Reads were removed for weak V/J assignments (E-value above 1e-6), missing CDR3, stop codons, out-of-frame junctions, or ambiguous translated residues. A V3J clonotype was defined by an identical inferred V gene, J gene, and CDR3 amino acid sequence. To compute the percentage overlap between repertoires, the number of shared unique clonotypes was divided by the size of the smaller repertoire. Three approaches were used to assess repertoire richness: RTK rarefaction, the Chao1 estimator, and Recon v2.1 estimates of unobserved clonotypes. For all TCRbeta clonotypes obtained by the gDNA method from four donors, generation probabilities were computed with OLGA. In its TCRdb copy, this immuneACCESS table keeps in-frame sequences only and misses some clones. Where compared with another copy, unresolved V genes explain less than half of these, and the others have no known cause. V, J and clone size derive from that table, while D and trimming were established from the DNA sequence. This sample holds 2 million or so clones; just under 95% were observed only once. 0.85% to 1.2% of the sample is in the top ten clones.

This clone was seen only a few times. Its antigen has not been determined. No quality values exist for individual bases; no much larger clone is one base distant. Sequencing input: naive CD8+ T cells sorted from blood. What this sample's cell subset or site label stands for: CD45RA+CCR7+. This clonotype was obtained from a man younger than 30 in good health. The chain is encoded by TRBV7-9 joined to TRBJ2-5; a tentative D call is TRBD2 (6 bases match). The CDR3 protein sequence reads: CASTLREKETQYF. The DNA reads as follows: TGTGCCAGCACCCTCCGGGAGAAAGAGACCCAGTACTTC.